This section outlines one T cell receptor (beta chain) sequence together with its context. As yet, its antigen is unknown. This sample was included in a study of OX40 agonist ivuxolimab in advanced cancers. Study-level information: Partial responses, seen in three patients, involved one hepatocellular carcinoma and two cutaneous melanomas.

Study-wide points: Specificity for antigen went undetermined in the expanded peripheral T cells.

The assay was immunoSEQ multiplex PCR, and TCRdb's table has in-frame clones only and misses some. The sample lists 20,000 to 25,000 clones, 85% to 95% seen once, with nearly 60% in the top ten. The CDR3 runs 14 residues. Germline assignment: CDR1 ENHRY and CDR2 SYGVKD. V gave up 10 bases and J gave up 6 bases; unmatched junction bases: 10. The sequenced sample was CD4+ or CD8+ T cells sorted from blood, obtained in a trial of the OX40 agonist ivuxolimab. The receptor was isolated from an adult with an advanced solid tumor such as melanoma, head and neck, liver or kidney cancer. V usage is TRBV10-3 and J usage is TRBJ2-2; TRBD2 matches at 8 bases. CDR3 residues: CATGDAGGAGELFF. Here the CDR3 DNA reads TGTGCCACTGGGGATGCGGGGGGAGCCGGGGAGCTGTTTTTT.